This TCR beta chain was captured in a study of blood T cell repertoires in COVID-19. Libraries were prepared by immunoSEQ multiplex PCR; TCRdb keeps only in-frame clonotypes and omits some of them. The sample consists of a few hundred thousand clones, 87% of them appearing once. V gave up 6 bases and J gave up 4 bases, with 12 bases separating them. The CDR3 is 13 residues long. Germline values: CDR1 MDHEN, CDR2 SYDVKM. The sample was PBMCs or T cells enriched from blood (not recorded which). The chain employs TRBV28 and TRBJ2-5; possible D gene TRBD1, 6 bases. The receptor comes from a man younger than 35 with acute COVID-19. CDR3 DNA: TGTGCCAGCAGACGGTCAGGGGTAGAGACCCAGTACTTC. This encodes CASRRSGVETQYF.